This paragraph reports one TCR beta chain. Its antigen is not identified. These data come from a study of shared clonotypes between healthy human individuals. Findings of the study overall: The study found roughly 5% of naive CD4 clonotypes shared across a few donors. Sharing of clonotypes among donors was expected to vary with sequencing depth.

Recent acute infections and vaccinations were absent in the healthy HIV-negative adult donors. The germline V gene encodes CDR1 SGHDT and CDR2 YYEEEE. The CDR3 consists of 15 residues. Trimming removed 3 bases from V and 2 bases from J, with 12 bases in between. The assay ran at deep level. Sequencing was performed with immunoSEQ multiplex PCR; in TCRdb, only in-frame clones are kept and a portion is missing. The profile shows about 980,000 clones, 60% to 85% of them singletons. V and J are TRBV5-6 and TRBJ1-3; D is undetermined. The TCR sequence derives from a man between 18 and 29 years old in good health. Sequencing used memory CD4+ T cells sorted from blood. Described subset: CD45RA-negative fraction. CDR3 amino acids: CASSSGLNAGNTIYF. CDR3 in DNA: TGTGCCAGCAGCTCAGGACTAAACGCTGGAAACACCATATATTTT. Full variable domain (rest looked up from reference TRBV5-6 and TRBJ1-3): DAGVTQSPTHLIKTRGQQVTLRCSPKSGHDTVSWYQQALGQGPQFIFQYYEEEERQRGNFPDRFSGHQFPNYSSELNVNALLLGDSALYLCASSSGLNAGNTIYFGEGSWLTVV.